This TCR beta chain derives from a study of sequential checkpoint blockade in melanoma. The wider study: Arm A got nivolumab then ipilimumab; arm B the reverse, 1:1.

CDR1 MDHEN and CDR2 SYDVKM come from the germline V gene. V lost 5 bases to trimming and J lost 4 bases; unmatched junction nucleotides: 11. The CDR3 extends over 15 amino acids. Treatment indicated: randomized to nivolumab then ipilimumab (arm A) or the reverse (arm B). TCRdb's table, derived via immunoSEQ multiplex PCR, lists solely in-frame clones and lacks some. The data show roughly 12,000 clones, less than 75% seen once. The chain employs TRBV28 and TRBJ2-7; TRBD1 agrees at 7 bases. The TCR originated in a human donor with melanoma. The sample was CD8+ T cells sorted from blood (inferred from file names), taken from a patient given nivolumab and ipilimumab in sequence. The CDR3 here is CASSPNSGTDYEQYF. The CDR3 DNA reads TGTGCCAGCAGTCCAAATTCCGGGACAGATTACGAGCAGTACTTC.